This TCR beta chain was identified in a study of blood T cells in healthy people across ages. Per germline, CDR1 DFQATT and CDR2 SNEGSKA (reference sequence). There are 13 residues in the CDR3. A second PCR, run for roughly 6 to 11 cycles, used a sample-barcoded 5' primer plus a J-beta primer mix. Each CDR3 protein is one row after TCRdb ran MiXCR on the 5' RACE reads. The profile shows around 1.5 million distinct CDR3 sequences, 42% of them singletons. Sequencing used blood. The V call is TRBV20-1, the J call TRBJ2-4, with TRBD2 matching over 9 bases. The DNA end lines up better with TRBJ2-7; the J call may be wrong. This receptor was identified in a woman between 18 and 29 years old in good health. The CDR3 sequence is CSARMVREGEQYF. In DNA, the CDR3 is TGCAGTGCTAGAATGGTGCGGGAGGGCGAGCAGTACTTC.